This entry lists 23 T cell receptor beta chains sequenced from one sample in a study of radiation and T cells in renal cell carcinoma. Profiling relied on immunoSEQ multiplex PCR, and the TCRdb table lists in-frame clones only, not all of them. The profile covers approximately 150,000 clones, with roughly 90% appearing a single time and over 3.5% taken by the ten largest. Specified time point: baseline pretreatment blood. Treatment: 15 Gy SBRT to primary tumor, nephrectomy 4 weeks later. The sample in question was blood, obtained from a patient whose treatment included radiotherapy and nephrectomy. The receptors stem from a woman between 70 and 85 years old with renal cell carcinoma.

V is TRBV27 and J is TRBJ1-2; 9 bases are a match to TRBD1. Losses at the gene ends were 3 bases for V and 4 bases for J; bases not matched to a gene: 9. The length of the CDR3 is 16 residues. Looked up from germline, CDR1 is MNHEY and CDR2 is SMNVEV (reference sequence). The CDR3 DNA reads as TGTGCCAGCAGTTTTAGGATACCGGGACAGGGCTATGGCTACACCTTC. It encodes CASSFRIPGQGYGYTF.

The chain employs TRBV5-1 and TRBJ2-6; TRBD2 matches 10 bases. Unmatched junction bases numbered 14, after V lost 4 bases and J lost 4 bases. Germline values: CDR1 SGHRS, CDR2 YFSETQ. This CDR3 has 19 residues. The CDR3 DNA sequence: TGCGCCAGCAGCCCCCGGGGCCTAGCGGGAGTGACCGGGGCCAACGTCCTGACTTTC. It specifies CASSPRGLAGVTGANVLTF.

The gene calls are TRBV10-3 and TRBJ2-1; D not resolved. With 0 bases removed from V and 13 bases from J, the gap between germline ends came to 7 bases. This CDR3 spans 11 amino acids. Germline lookup yields CDR1 ENHRY and CDR2 SYGVKD. The DNA for the CDR3 is TGTGCCATCAGTGAGTCGGAACTCCAGTTCTTC. The encoded protein is CAISESELQFF.

The chain is built from TRBV7-6 and TRBJ2-1, with D unclear. Trimming pared 2 bases from V and 10 bases from J, leaving 15 bases between. Per germline, CDR1 SGHVS and CDR2 FNYEAQ. The CDR3 has 14 amino acids. CDR3 bases: TGTGCCAGCAGCTTATCCCATTTAGAGGCCGAGCAGTTCTTC. Translating gives CASSLSHLEAEQFF.

This clone was found a few times. The chain recombines TRBV5-4 with TRBJ2-1; 14 bases fit TRBD2. With 3 bases clipped from V and 10 bases from J, the junction kept 9 bases outside the gene matches. This CDR3 contains 16 residues. The germline V gene encodes CDR1 SGHNT and CDR2 YYREEE (reference sequence). Here the CDR3 DNA reads TGTGCCAGCAGCTCTATGACTAGCGGGGGGGCATGGGAGCAGTTCTTC. The encoded protein is CASSSMTSGGAWEQFF.

J is TRBJ2-3 and V is TRBV5-1, with D possibly TRBD2 on 5 matching bases. Germline V gene data show CDR1 as SGHRS and CDR2 as YFSETQ. This CDR3 contains 14 residues. Trimming took off 0 bases at V and 11 bases at J, with 16 bases between the two ends. The chain's CDR3 is CASSLALSSSWQYF. DNA of the CDR3: TGCGCCAGCAGCTTGGCTTTATCTAGCAGTTGGCAGTATTTT.

J is TRBJ1-3 and V is TRBV4-2; no definite D call. The CDR3 length is 14 residues. Germline CDR1 is LGHNA and CDR2 is YNFKEQ. V lost 4 bases and J 1 base, leaving 8 bases between the germline ends. The DNA for the CDR3 is TGTGCCAGCAGCCGGGAATCGTCTGGAAACACCATATATTTT. This gives the protein CASSRESSGNTIYF.

The chain recombines TRBV11-2 with TRBJ1-1, with no clear D. CDR1 is SGHAT, CDR2 FQNNGV, per germline. The CDR3 is 11 residues long. V gave up 1 base and J gave up 8 bases, with 5 bases separating them. CDR3 in DNA: TGTGCCAGCAGCTTAGGGCGGGAAGCTTTCTTT. Translation gives CASSLGREAFF.

The CDR3: CASSQSDCGSSGNTIYF. The CDR3 DNA follows: TGCGCCAGCAGTCAATCCGATTGTGGGAGCTCTGGAAACACCATATATTTT. The chain links TRBV23-1 to TRBJ1-3, with D uncertain. TRBV23-1 is an ORF, with its function uncertain. The CDR3 is made up of 17 amino acids. The V gene lost 0 bases and the J gene lost 0 bases, with 12 bases spanning the gap.

The chain combines TRBV30 with TRBJ1-5; 7 bases match TRBD1. The V segment lost 0 bases and the J segment 7 bases; nucleotides outside the gene matches: 15. The CDR3 has 17 amino acids. Germline assignment: CDR1 GTSNPN and CDR2 SVGIG (reference sequence). The CDR3 DNA is TGTGCCTGGAGTGTAGGACAGGTGGCGGGATCTGGACAGCCCCAGCATTTT. It is translated as CAWSVGQVAGSGQPQHF.

The DNA for the CDR3 is TGTGCCAGCAGCTTCACAGGGCAAGAGACCCAGTACTTC. This codes for CASSFTGQETQYF. The chain has TRBV5-4 and TRBJ2-5, with TRBD1 as a possible D gene (6 bases). Germline CDR1 and CDR2: SGHNT and YYREEE (reference sequence). Between the trimmed V and J ends, which lost 2 bases and 2 bases, there was a span of 7 bases. The length of the CDR3 is 13 residues.

As to this clone: The identical CDR3 is also encoded by other nucleotide sequences in the sample. V usage is TRBV7-2 and J usage is TRBJ2-3, with D maybe TRBD2 (5 bases). Germline CDR1 SGHTA, CDR2 FQGNSA. Between the trimmed V and J ends, which lost 5 bases and 1 base, there was a span of 10 bases. The CDR3 is 14 amino acids. The CDR3 DNA is TGTGCCAGCAGCCTGAGCGGTGGCACAGATACGCAGTATTTT. Its translation is CASSLSGGTDTQYF. Together with reference TRBV7-2 and TRBJ2-3, the CDR3 gives the full variable domain: GAGVSQSPSNKVTEKGKDVELRCDPISGHTALYWYRQSLGQGLEFLIYFQGNSAPDKSGLPSDRFSAERTGGSVSTLTIQRTQQEDSAVYLCASSLSGGTDTQYFGPGTRLTVL.

This sequence joins TRBV5-1 and TRBJ2-1; D unresolved. The CDR3 is 15 amino acids. The germline CDR1 and CDR2 sequences are SGHRS and YFSETQ. V gave up 4 bases and J gave up 6 bases, with 17 bases separating them. The CDR3 spells CASSPRTVSTNEQFF. Written as DNA, the CDR3 is TGCGCCAGCAGCCCCCGGACGGTATCCACCAATGAGCAGTTCTTC. The full variable domain, completed using reference TRBV5-1 and TRBJ2-1, is KAGVTQTPRYLIKTRGQQVTLSCSPISGHRSVSWYQQTPGQGLQFLFEYFSETQRNKGNFPGRFSGRQFSNSRSEMNVSTLELGDSALYLCASSPRTVSTNEQFFGPGTRLTVL.

The rearrangement links TRBV7-3 to TRBJ2-2; TRBD1 matches 8 bases. The trim removed 5 bases at V and 7 bases at J, leaving 6 bases unmatched. The CDR3 is 14 residues long. Looked up from germline, CDR1 is SGHTA and CDR2 is FQGTGA. The DNA of the CDR3 is TGTGCCAGCAGCCAGACAGGGGTGGGCGGGGAGCTGTTTTTT. This translates into CASSQTGVGGELFF.

The DNA of the CDR3 is TGTGCCAGCAGCGCCACCTCCGGGACAGGAAGCTCTGGAAACACCATATATTTT. Its translation: CASSATSGTGSSGNTIYF. This sequence joins TRBV9 and TRBJ1-3, with 8 bases aligning to TRBD1. The trim removed 3 bases at V and 0 bases at J, leaving 11 bases unmatched. The V gene's germline CDR1 is SGDLS and CDR2 YYNGEE. This CDR3 is built from 18 residues.

This sequence joins TRBV29-1 and TRBJ1-2; D is ambiguous. Germline CDR1 reads SQVTM; CDR2 reads ANQGSEA. This CDR3 has 13 amino acids. The ends were cut back, 5 bases at V and 0 bases at J, with 10 bases in the middle. CDR3 region: CSVQGTANYGYTF. CDR3 in DNA: TGCAGCGTTCAAGGAACAGCTAACTATGGCTACACCTTC.

This chain uses TRBV7-2 with TRBJ2-5; 7 bases align to TRBD2. V gave up 5 bases and J gave up 2 bases; unmatched junction bases: 11. Germline CDR1 SGHTA, CDR2 FQGNSA. This CDR3 spans 16 amino acids. The CDR3 spells CASSPRVAGLQETQYF. In DNA, the CDR3 is TGTGCCAGCAGCCCCCGGGTAGCGGGCTTACAAGAGACCCAGTACTTC.

V usage is TRBV14 and J usage is TRBJ1-2, with D tentatively TRBD1 (5 bases). The CDR3 has 17 residues. The germline V gene has CDR1 SGHDN and CDR2 FVKESK. V was trimmed by 4 bases and J by 4 bases, leaving 22 bases between them. CDR3 in DNA: TGTGCCAGCAGCCTGGGACTTTTTTCGCCCGCCTTCTATGGCTACACCTTC. Its protein is CASSLGLFSPAFYGYTF.

This chain uses TRBV4-2 with TRBJ2-7; 9 positions match TRBD1. This CDR3 spans 15 amino acids. Looked up from germline, CDR1 is LGHNA and CDR2 is YNFKEQ. V shed 6 bases, J shed 8 bases, and the junction held 14 bases outside the gene matches. The CDR3 DNA reads TGTGCCAGCAGTAACCCGGGACAGGGACGCTTGAAGCAGTACTTC. Residues: CASSNPGQGRLKQYF.

V is TRBV29-1 and J is TRBJ1-5, with a weak D call TRBD1 (6 bases). Between the trimmed V and J ends, which lost 4 bases and 0 bases, there was a span of 10 bases. The germline gives CDR1 SQVTM, CDR2 ANQGSEA. CDR3 length: 14 residues. CDR3 in amino acids: CSVAQGYSNQPQHF. DNA of the CDR3: TGCAGCGTTGCCCAGGGGTATAGCAATCAGCCCCAGCATTTT.

This clone was seen a few times. This chain uses TRBV19 with TRBJ1-1; D not certain. CDR3 length: 13 amino acids. Trimming took 7 bases from V and 1 from J, leaving 10 bases between them. Germline values: CDR1 LNHDA, CDR2 SQIVND (reference sequence). The CDR3 DNA sequence: TGTGCCAGTAACTGGCGAGGGAACACTGAAGCTTTCTTT. It codes for CASNWRGNTEAFF.

The genes are TRBV6-1 and TRBJ2-7; no firm D call. This CDR3 has 12 residues. Trimming took 6 bases from V and 3 from J, leaving 9 bases between them. Germline CDR1 MNHNS, CDR2 SASEGT. The CDR3 sequence: CASRSALYEQYF. The CDR3 DNA sequence: TGTGCCAGCAGATCGGCCCTCTACGAGCAGTACTTC.

The rearrangement uses TRBV19 and TRBJ2-3; 11 bases agree with TRBD2. The V segment lost 5 bases and the J segment 5 bases; nucleotides outside the gene matches: 6. This CDR3 contains 15 residues. The germline V gene has CDR1 LNHDA and CDR2 SQIVND (reference sequence). The CDR3 bases are TGTGCCAGTAGTTCCGGACTAGCGGGCGGAGATACGCAGTATTTT. It yields the protein CASSSGLAGGDTQYF.